Below, 3 T cell receptor beta chains from the same sample are listed, as sequenced in a study of T and B cells in COVID-19 patients. TRB rearrangements were amplified by multiplex PCR with BIOMED2 TRB-A/B primers. Using its own MiXCR run on the multiplex PCR reads, TCRdb lists one record per CDR3 protein. The data contain 9,000 to 13,000 distinct CDR3 sequences, approximately 33% of them singletons. From blood, roughly 220-550 ng of genomic DNA served as TRB template. Sequencing was performed on blood. Receptors were obtained from a human donor with active COVID-19.

The J gene is TRBJ1-1, the V gene TRBV19; weak D call: TRBD1 (6 bases). The V and J ends lost 9 bases and 4 bases respectively, with 21 bases between them. Germline values: CDR1 LNHDA, CDR2 SQIVND (reference sequence). This CDR3 is built from 15 residues. Here the CDR3 DNA reads TGTGCCAGCCAAGGGGGACCGGGGGGGATCACTGAAGCTTTCTTT. Translating gives CASQGGPGGITEAFF.

By sample share, this clonotype is medium-sized. The chain employs TRBV12-3 or TRBV12-4 and TRBJ2-2, with a weak D call TRBD1 (5 bases). This CDR3 is 15 amino acids long. Trimming left V 3 bases short and J 1 base short, with 9 bases between. Here the CDR3 DNA reads TGTGCCAGCAGTTTGACAGATTGGAACACCGGGGAGCTGTTTTTT. It codes for CASSLTDWNTGELFF.

The rearrangement uses TRBV6-1 and TRBJ2-7; TRBD2 aligns across 7 bases. This CDR3 spans 13 amino acids. Germline V gene sequence: CDR1 MNHNS, CDR2 SASEGT. V dropped 8 bases and J dropped 2; count of bases not matched to a gene: 6. The CDR3 region has the DNA TGTGCCAGCGATAGCGGGCCCCCCTACGAGCAGTACTTC. Residues: CASDSGPPYEQYF.